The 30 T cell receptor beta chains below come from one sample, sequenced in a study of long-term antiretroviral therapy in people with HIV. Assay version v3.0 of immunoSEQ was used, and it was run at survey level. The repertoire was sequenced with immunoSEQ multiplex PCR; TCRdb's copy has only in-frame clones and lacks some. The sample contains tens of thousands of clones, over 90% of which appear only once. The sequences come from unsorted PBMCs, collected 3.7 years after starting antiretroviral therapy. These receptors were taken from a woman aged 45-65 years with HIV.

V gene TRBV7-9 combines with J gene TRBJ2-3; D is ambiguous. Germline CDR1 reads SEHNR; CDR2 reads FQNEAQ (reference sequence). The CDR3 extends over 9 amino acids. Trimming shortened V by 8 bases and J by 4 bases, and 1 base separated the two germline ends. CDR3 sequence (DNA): TGTGCCAGCCCAGATACGCAGTATTTT. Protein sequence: CASPDTQYF.

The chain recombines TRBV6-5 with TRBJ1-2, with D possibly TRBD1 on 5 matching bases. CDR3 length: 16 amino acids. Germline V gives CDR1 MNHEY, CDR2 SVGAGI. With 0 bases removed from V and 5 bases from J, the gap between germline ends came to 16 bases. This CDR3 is CASSYSFDSYSYGYTF. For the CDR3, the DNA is TGTGCCAGCAGTTACTCATTCGACAGCTATAGTTATGGCTACACCTTC.

CDR3 protein: CATRDRQETQYF. The CDR3 nucleotides read TGTGCCACCCGGGACAGGCAAGAGACCCAGTACTTC. This rearrangement joins TRBV2 to TRBJ2-5, with TRBD1 matching over 8 bases. The CDR3 has 12 residues. The germline gives CDR1 SNHLY, CDR2 FYNNEI. V shed 10 bases, J shed 2 bases, and the junction held 3 bases outside the gene matches.

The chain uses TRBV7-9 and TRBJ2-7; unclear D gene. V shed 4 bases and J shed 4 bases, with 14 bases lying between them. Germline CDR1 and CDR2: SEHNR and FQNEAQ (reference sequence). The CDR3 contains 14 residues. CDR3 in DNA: TGTGCCAGCAGCTCCCTGGCAGGTATTTACGAGCAGTACTTC. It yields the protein CASSSLAGIYEQYF. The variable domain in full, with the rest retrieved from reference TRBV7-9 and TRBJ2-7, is DTGVSQNPRHKITKRGQNVTFRCDPISEHNRLYWYRQTLGQGPEFLTYFQNEAQLEKSRLLSDRFSAERPKGSFSTLEIQRTEQGDSAMYLCASSSLAGIYEQYFGPGTRLTVT.

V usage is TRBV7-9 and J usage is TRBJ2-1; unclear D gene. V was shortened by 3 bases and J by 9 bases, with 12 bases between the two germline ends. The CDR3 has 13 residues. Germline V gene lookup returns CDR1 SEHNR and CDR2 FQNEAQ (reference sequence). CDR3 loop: CASSFPGYGEQFF. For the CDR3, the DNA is TGTGCCAGCAGCTTCCCAGGTTATGGTGAGCAGTTCTTC.

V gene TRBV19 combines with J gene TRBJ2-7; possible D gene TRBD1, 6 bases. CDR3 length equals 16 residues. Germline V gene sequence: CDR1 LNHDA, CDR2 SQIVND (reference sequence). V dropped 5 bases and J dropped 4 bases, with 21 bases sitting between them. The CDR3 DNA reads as TGTGCCAGTAGTCCCAATACAGGGAGTAAGTCATACGAGCAGTACTTC. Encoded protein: CASSPNTGSKSYEQYF.

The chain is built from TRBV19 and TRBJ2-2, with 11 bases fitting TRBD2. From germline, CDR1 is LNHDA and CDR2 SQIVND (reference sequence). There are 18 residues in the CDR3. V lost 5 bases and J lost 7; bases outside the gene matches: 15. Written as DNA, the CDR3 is TGTGCCAGTAGTCCCGTCCCCATAGCGGGGGGGACGGACGGGGAGCTGTTTTTT. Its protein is CASSPVPIAGGTDGELFF.

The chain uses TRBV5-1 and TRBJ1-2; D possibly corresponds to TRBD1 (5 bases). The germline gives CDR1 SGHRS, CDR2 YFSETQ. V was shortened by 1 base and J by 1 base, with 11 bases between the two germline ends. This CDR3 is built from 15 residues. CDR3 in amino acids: CASSLLPQGNYGYTF. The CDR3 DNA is TGCGCCAGCAGCTTGTTACCCCAGGGTAACTATGGCTACACCTTC.

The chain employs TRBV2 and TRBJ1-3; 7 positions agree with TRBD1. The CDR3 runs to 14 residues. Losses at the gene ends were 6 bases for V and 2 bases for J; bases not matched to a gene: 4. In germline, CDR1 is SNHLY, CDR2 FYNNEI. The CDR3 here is CASRLRGTGNTIYF. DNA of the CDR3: TGTGCCAGCAGACTCAGGGGGACTGGAAACACCATATATTTT.

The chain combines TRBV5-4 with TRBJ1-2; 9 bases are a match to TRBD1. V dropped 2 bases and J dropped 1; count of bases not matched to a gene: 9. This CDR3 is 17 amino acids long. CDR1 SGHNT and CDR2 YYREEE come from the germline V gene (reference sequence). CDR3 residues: CASSLWDRASDNYGYTF. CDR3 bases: TGTGCCAGCAGCTTATGGGACAGGGCATCGGATAACTATGGCTACACCTTC.

CDR3 coding DNA: TGTGCCAGCAGCTTCTTATCCAGAGGATTCACCACAGATACGCAGTATTTT. Residues: CASSFLSRGFTTDTQYF. The chain links TRBV7-2 to TRBJ2-3; no reliable D call. The CDR3 totals 17 residues. CDR1 is SGHTA and CDR2 is FQGNSA in the germline V gene. With 3 bases removed from V and 2 bases from J, the gap between germline ends came to 18 bases.

The CDR3 DNA is TGTGCCAGTAGTATTATCGGACAGGGGGATCAGCCCCAGCATTTT. Translated: CASSIIGQGDQPQHF. The chain uses TRBV19 and TRBJ1-5; 10 bases line up with TRBD1. This CDR3 has 15 amino acids. Unmatched junction bases numbered 4, after V lost 3 bases and J lost 5 bases. Germline V gives CDR1 LNHDA, CDR2 SQIVND (reference sequence).

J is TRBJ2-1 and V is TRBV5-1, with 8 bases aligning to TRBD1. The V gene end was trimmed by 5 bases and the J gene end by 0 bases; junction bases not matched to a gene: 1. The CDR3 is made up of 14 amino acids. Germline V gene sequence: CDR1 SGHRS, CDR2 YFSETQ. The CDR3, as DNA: TGCGCCAGCAGGGACAGGGACTCCTACAATGAGCAGTTCTTC. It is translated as CASRDRDSYNEQFF.

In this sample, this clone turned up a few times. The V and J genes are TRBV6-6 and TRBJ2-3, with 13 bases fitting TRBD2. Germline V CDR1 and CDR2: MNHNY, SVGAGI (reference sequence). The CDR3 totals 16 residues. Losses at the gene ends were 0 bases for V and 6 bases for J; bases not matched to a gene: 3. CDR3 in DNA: TGTGCCAGCAGTTACTCGGCGGGACTAGCGGGGGATACGCAGTATTTT. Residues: CASSYSAGLAGDTQYF.

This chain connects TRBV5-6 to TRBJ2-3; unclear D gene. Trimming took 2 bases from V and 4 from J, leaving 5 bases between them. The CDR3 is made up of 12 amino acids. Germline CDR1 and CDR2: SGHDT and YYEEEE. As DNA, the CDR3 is TGTGCCAGCAGCTTCTGGGCAGATACGCAGTATTTT. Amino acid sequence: CASSFWADTQYF.

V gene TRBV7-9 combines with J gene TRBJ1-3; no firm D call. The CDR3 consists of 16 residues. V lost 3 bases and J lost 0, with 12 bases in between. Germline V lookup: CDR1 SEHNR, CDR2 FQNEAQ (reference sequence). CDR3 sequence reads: CASSFMSSSSGNTIYF. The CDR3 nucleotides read TGTGCCAGCAGCTTTATGTCCTCGAGCTCTGGAAACACCATATATTTT.

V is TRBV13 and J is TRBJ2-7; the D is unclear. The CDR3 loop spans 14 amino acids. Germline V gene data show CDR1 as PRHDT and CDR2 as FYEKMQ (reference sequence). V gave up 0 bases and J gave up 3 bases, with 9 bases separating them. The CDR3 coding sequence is TGTGCCAGCAGCTTAGGCGCGCAGATCTACGAGCAGTACTTC. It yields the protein CASSLGAQIYEQYF.

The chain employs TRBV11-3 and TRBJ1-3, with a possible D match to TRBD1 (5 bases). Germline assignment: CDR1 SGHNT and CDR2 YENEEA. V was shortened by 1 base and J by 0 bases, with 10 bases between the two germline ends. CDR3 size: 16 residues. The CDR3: CASSLGGADSGNTIYF. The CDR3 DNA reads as TGTGCCAGCAGCTTAGGCGGGGCTGACTCTGGAAACACCATATATTTT.

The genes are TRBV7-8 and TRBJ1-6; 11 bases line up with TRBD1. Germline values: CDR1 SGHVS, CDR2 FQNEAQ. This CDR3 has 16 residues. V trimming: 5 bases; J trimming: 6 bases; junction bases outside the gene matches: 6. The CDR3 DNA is TGTGCCAGCAGCCCGCCGGACAGGGGGCTTAATTCACCCCTCCACTTT. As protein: CASSPPDRGLNSPLHF.

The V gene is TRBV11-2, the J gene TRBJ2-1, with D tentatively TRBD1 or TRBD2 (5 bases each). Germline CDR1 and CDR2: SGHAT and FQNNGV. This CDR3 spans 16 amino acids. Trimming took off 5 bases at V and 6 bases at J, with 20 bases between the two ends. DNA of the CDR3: TGTGCCAGCAGCCCTAATGAGGGCAGGGTAATCAATGAGCAGTTCTTC. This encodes CASSPNEGRVINEQFF.

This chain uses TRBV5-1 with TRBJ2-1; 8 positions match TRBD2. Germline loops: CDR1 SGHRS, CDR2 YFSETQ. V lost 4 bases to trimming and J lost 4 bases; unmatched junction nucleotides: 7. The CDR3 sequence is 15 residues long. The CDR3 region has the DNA TGCGCCAGCAGCCCGGGAGGGGAGTCGTACAATGAGCAGTTCTTC. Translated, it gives CASSPGGESYNEQFF.

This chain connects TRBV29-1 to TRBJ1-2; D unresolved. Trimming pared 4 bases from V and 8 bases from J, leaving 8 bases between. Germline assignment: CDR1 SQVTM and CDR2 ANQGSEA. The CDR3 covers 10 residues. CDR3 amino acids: CSVVGRGYTF. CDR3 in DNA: TGCAGCGTTGTAGGCCGCGGCTACACCTTC.

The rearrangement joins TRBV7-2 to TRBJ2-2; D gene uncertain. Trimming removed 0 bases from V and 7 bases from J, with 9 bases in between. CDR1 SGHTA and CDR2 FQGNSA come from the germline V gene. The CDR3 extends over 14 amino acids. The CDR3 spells CASSLANVGGELFF. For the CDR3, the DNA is TGTGCCAGCAGCTTAGCAAATGTCGGCGGGGAGCTGTTTTTT.

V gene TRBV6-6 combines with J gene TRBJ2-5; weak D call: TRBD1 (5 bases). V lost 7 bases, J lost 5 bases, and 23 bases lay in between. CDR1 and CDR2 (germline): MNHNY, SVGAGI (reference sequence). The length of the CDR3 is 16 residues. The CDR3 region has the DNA TGTGCCAGCACCCAGGGTGTGAGAGTAGCTGGGGAGACCCAGTACTTC. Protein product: CASTQGVRVAGETQYF.

The CDR3 spells CASSSLARQSLNYGYTF. The CDR3 DNA sequence: TGTGCCAGCAGCTCCCTAGCTCGGCAATCTCTTAACTATGGCTACACCTTC. The V and J genes are TRBV13 and TRBJ1-2; D is unclear. Germline assignment: CDR1 PRHDT and CDR2 FYEKMQ (reference sequence). The CDR3 contains 17 residues. The V end lost 4 bases, the J end lost 1 base, and 19 bases lay between the germline ends.

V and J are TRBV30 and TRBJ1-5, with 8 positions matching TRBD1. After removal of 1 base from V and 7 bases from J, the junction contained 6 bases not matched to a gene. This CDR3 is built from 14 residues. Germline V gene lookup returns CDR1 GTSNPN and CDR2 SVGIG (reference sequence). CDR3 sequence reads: CAWSETGARQPQHF. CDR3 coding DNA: TGTGCCTGGAGTGAGACAGGGGCTAGGCAGCCCCAGCATTTT.

Written as DNA, the CDR3 is TGTGCCAGCAGCACCCACAGGGGGCCGGAAGAGACCCAGTACTTC. Its protein product is CASSTHRGPEETQYF. The rearrangement joins TRBV7-9 to TRBJ2-5; 9 bases agree with TRBD1. Germline CDR1 SEHNR, CDR2 FQNEAQ (reference sequence). J gave up 3 bases and V 5 bases, and 7 bases lay outside the gene matches. The CDR3 contains 15 residues.

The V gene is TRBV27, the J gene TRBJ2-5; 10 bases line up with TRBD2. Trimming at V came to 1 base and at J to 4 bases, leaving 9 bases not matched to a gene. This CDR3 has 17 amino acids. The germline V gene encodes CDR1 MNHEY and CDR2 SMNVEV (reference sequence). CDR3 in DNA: TGTGCCAGCAGTTTATACGGCAGCGGGGGGGCGGGAGAGACCCAGTACTTC. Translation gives CASSLYGSGGAGETQYF.

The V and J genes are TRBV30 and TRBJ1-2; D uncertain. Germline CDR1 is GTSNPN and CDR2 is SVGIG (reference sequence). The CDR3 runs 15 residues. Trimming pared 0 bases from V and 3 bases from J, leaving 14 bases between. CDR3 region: CAWSVREGEDYGYTF. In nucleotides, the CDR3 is TGTGCCTGGAGTGTACGGGAGGGCGAGGACTATGGCTACACCTTC.

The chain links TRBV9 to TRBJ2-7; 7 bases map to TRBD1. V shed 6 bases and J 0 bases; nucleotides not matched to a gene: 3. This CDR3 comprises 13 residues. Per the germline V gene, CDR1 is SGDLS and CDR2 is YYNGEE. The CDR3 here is CASNRDSSYEQYF. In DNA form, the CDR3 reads TGTGCCAGCAACCGGGACAGCTCCTACGAGCAGTACTTC.